A selection of T cell receptor beta chains follows, all from one sample in a study of identical twins. TCRdb used MiXCR to reprocess the 5' RACE reads, holding one entry per CDR3 protein. The sample includes 690,000 or so distinct CDR3 sequences, approximately 9% seen only once; the top ten take about 0.98%. The sample was also reused in another study, on yellow fever vaccine responses in identical twins.

The sequencing sample was made of PBMCs. The source is a woman younger than 35 in good health. Both conserved end residues are trimmed from each CDR3. Each record gives: J gene, CDR3 length, V gene, CDR3 protein.

J: TRBJ2-3
length: 12
V: TRBV20-1
CDR3: SAEQSEGTDTQY

J: TRBJ2-5
length: 13
V: TRBV7-2
CDR3: ASSLAGRAVETQY

J: TRBJ2-7
length: 12
V: TRBV12-3/TRBV12-4
CDR3: ASSPAGGPREQY

J: TRBJ2-3
length: 15
V: TRBV11-2
CDR3: ASSLLPTSASTDTQY

J: TRBJ2-7
length: 13
V: TRBV2
CDR3: ASSEVKGLPYEQY

J: TRBJ2-1
length: 14
V: TRBV20-1
CDR3: SAPDLEVSSYNEQF

J: TRBJ2-7
length: 13
V: TRBV7-2
CDR3: ASSLLQGVGHEQY

J: TRBJ2-3
length: 15
V: TRBV7-2
CDR3: ASSLALTSLFPDTQY

J: TRBJ2-7
length: 13
V: TRBV7-2
CDR3: ASSLVVGGGNEQY

J: TRBJ2-1
length: 13
V: TRBV15
CDR3: ATSRDWRLVFEQF